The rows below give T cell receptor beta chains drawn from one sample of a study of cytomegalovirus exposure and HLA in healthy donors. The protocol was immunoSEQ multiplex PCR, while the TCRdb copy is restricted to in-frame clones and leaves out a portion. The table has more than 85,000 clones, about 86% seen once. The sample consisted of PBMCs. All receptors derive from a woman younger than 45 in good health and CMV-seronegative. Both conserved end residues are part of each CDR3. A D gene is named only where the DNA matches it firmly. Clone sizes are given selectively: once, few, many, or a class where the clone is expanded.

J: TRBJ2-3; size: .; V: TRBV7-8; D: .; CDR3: CASSLDGGAPDTQYF; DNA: TGTGCCAGCAGCTTAGATGGGGGGGCCCCAGATACGCAGTATTTT
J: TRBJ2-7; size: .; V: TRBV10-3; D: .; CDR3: CAISEGEVSYEQYF; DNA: TGTGCCATCAGTGAGGGGGAGGTGTCCTACGAGCAGTACTTC
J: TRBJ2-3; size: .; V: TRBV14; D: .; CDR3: CASSPSWPQYF; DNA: TGTGCCAGCAGCCCAAGTTGGCCGCAGTATTTT
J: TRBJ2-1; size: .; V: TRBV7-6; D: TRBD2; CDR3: CASSFGLAGKIYNEQFF; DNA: TGTGCCAGCAGCTTCGGACTAGCGGGAAAGATTTACAATGAGCAGTTCTTC
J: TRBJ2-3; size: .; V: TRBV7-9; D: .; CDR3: CSSSFRNRGLTDTQYF; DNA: TGTTCCAGCAGCTTCCGAAACAGGGGACTCACAGATACGCAGTATTTT
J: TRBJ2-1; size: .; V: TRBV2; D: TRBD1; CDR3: CASTSGTGSNEQFF; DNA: TGTGCCAGCACTTCCGGGACAGGAAGCAATGAGCAGTTCTTC
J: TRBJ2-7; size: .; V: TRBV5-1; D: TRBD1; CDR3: CASSSTGTYEQYF; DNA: TGCGCCAGCAGCTCGACAGGGACCTACGAGCAGTACTTC
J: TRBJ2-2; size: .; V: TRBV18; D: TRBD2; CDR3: CASSKMGGSGTGELFF; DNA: TGTGCCAGCTCGAAGATGGGCGGGAGCGGCACCGGGGAGCTGTTTTTT
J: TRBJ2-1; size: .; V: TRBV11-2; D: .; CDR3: CASSPPLPEQFF; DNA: TGTGCCAGCAGCCCCCCCCTTCCTGAGCAGTTCTTC
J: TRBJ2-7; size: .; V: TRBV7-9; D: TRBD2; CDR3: CSSSPKRGTSYEQYF; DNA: TGTTCCAGCAGCCCCAAGCGGGGGACATCCTACGAGCAGTACTTC
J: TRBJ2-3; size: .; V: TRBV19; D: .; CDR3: CASRSQTFRTDTQYF; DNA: TGTGCCAGTAGATCCCAGACATTCCGCACAGATACGCAGTATTTT
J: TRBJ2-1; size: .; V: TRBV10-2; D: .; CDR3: CASKEWLAQNEQFF; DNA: TGCGCCAGCAAGGAATGGCTAGCGCAGAATGAGCAGTTCTTC
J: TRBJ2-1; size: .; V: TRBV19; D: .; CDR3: CASSIGLAFSYNEQFF; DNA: TGTGCCAGTAGTATTGGTCTGGCCTTCTCCTACAATGAGCAGTTCTTC
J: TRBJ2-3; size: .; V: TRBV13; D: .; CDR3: CASSLGGTSATDTQYF; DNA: TGTGCCAGCAGCTTAGGCGGGACTTCTGCCACAGATACGCAGTATTTT
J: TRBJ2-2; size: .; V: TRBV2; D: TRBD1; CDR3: CASSLRTGGNTGELFF; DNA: TGTGCCAGCAGTCTACGGACAGGGGGGAACACCGGGGAGCTGTTTTTT
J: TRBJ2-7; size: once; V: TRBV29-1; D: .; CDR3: CSVEEGGKPYEQYF; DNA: TGCAGCGTTGAAGAAGGCGGGAAACCCTACGAGCAGTACTTC
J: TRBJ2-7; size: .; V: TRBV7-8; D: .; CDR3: CASSLGSLGEVLYEQYF; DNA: TGTGCCAGCAGCTTAGGGTCTTTGGGAGAAGTTCTCTACGAGCAGTACTTC
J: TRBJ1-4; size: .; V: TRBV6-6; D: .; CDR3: CASSYSPSGKEKLFF; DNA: TGTGCCAGCAGTTACTCTCCGTCGGGAAAAGAAAAACTGTTTTTT
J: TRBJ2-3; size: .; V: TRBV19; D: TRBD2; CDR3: CASSTVGTNLFSTDTQYF; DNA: TGTGCCAGTAGTACTGTTGGGACTAACCTATTTAGCACAGATACGCAGTATTTT
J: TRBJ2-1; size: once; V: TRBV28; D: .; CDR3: CASSRSQGSYEQFF; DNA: TGTGCCAGCAGCCGGAGTCAGGGGAGCTATGAGCAGTTCTTC
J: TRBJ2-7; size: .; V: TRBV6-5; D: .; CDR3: CASARGAGPYEQYF; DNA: TGTGCCAGCGCACGCGGAGCGGGCCCCTACGAGCAGTACTTC
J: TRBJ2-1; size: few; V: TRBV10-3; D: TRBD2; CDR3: CAIRGLGDNEQFF; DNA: TGTGCCATCAGAGGACTAGGGGACAATGAGCAGTTCTTC
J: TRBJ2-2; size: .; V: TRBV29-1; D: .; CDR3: CSVELTANTGELFF; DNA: TGCAGCGTTGAGTTGACAGCGAACACCGGGGAGCTGTTTTTT
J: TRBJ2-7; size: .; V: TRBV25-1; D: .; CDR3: CASEKERREQYF; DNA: TGTGCCAGCGAGAAAGAACGCCGCGAGCAGTACTTC
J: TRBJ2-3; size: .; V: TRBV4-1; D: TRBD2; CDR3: CASSQEGAGGRDTQYF; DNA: TGCGCCAGCAGCCAAGAAGGAGCGGGAGGACGGGATACGCAGTATTTT
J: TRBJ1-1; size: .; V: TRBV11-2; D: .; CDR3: CASSWRQITEAFF; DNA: TGTGCCAGCAGCTGGAGACAGATCACTGAAGCTTTCTTT
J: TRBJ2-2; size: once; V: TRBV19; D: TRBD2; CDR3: CASTAGTTNTGELFF; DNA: TGTGCCAGTACCGCCGGGACTACGAACACCGGGGAGCTGTTTTTT
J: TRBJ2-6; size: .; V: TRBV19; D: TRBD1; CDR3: CASSMGTGGSGANVLTF; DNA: TGTGCCAGTAGTATGGGGACAGGAGGCTCTGGGGCCAACGTCCTGACTTTC
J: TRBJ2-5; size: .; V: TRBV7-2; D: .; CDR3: CASSLDLGSGAETQYF; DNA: TGTGCCAGCAGCTTAGATCTGGGGAGTGGTGCTGAGACCCAGTACTTC
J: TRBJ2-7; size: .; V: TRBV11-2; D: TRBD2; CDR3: CASSRGLAGMYEQYF; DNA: TGTGCCAGCAGCCGCGGACTAGCGGGTATGTACGAGCAGTACTTC
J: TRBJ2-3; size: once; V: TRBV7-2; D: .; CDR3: CASSLMVGGPDTQYF; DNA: TGTGCCAGCAGCTTAATGGTCGGAGGGCCAGATACGCAGTATTTT
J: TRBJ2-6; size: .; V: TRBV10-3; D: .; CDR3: CAISDGWESGANVLTF; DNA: TGTGCCATCAGTGATGGGTGGGAGTCTGGGGCCAACGTCCTGACTTTC
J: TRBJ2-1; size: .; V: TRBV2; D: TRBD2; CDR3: CASSVEGGRTYNEQFF; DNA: TGTGCCAGCAGTGTCGAAGGCGGGAGGACTTACAATGAGCAGTTCTTC